This T cell receptor beta chain was profiled in a study of blood T cell repertoires in COVID-19. As for the study in general: Collection of acute and convalescent COVID-19 samples took place in the United States, Italy and Spain. PBMCs, B-cell-depleted T cells, or T cells were the source of the cDNA or gDNA that made up the material.

Trimming left V 5 bases short and J 3 bases short, with 11 bases between. The length of the CDR3 is 13 residues. CDR1 MDHEN and CDR2 SYDVKM come from the germline V gene. Seattle's cohort entered during active infection and was followed longitudinally. In the original analysis: Quantification of nucleated cells was approximated via reference gene primer amplification. Sequencing was performed with immunoSEQ multiplex PCR; in TCRdb, only in-frame clones are kept and a portion is missing. Clonal size and the V and J genes are those of that table, whereas D and trimming came from the DNA. The sample records 310,000 or so clones, about 91% being singletons.

This TCR derives from a man under 40 with COVID-19, enrolled during active disease. The chain uses TRBV28 and TRBJ2-7; the D gene is possibly TRBD2 (6 bases). The sequencing input was peripheral blood. As DNA, the CDR3 is TGTGCCAGCAGTCGCGGGGCAATCTACGAGCAGTACTTC. Translated: CASSRGAIYEQYF. Full variable domain (outside the CDR3, taken from reference TRBV28 and TRBJ2-7): DVKVTQSSRYLVKRTGEKVFLECVQDMDHENMFWYRQDPGLGLRLIYFSYDVKMKEKGDIPEGYSVSREKKERFSLILESASTNQTSMYLCASSRGAIYEQYFGPGTRLTVT.